The 17 T cell receptor beta chains presented below share a single source sample, sequenced in a study of blood T cell repertoires in COVID-19. The table came from immunoSEQ multiplex PCR; TCRdb's copy has only in-frame clones and leaves some out. Here the sample spans approximately 250,000 clones, around 80% being singletons. Sequenced: PBMCs or T cells enriched from blood (not recorded which). The receptors originated from a young man with acute COVID-19.

This chain joins TRBV6-5 and TRBJ1-6, with 7 bases aligning to TRBD1. Germline trimming cut 7 bases from V and 10 bases from J; bases unmatched to any gene: 10. The CDR3 has 14 residues. CDR1 and CDR2 from the germline V gene are MNHEY and SVGAGI. CDR3 nucleotide sequence: TGTGCCAGCACTATAGACAGGGCAGGATCACCCCTCCACTTT. Its protein product is CASTIDRAGSPLHF.

To note about this clone: At one of its ends the junction is not consistent with the germline gene, which may arise from a read error. V is TRBV5-1 and J is TRBJ2-3; D is perhaps TRBD2 (6 bases). Germline V gives CDR1 SGHRS, CDR2 YFSETQ. The CDR3 spans 15 residues. CDR3 protein: CASSSLGGKGDTQYF. The CDR3 nucleotides are TGTGCCAGCAGCTCCCTAGGCGGGAAGGGAGATACGCAGTATTTT.

About this clone: Other DNA sequences within the sample encode an identical CDR3. V gene TRBV4-3 combines with J gene TRBJ1-2; D is undetermined. Germline CDR1 reads LGHNA; CDR2 reads YSLEER. The CDR3 is made up of 13 amino acids. V lost 0 bases, J lost 4 bases, and 6 bases lay in between. CDR3 amino acids: CASSQDNSYGYTF. The CDR3 region has the DNA TGCGCCAGCAGCCAAGATAATAGCTATGGCTACACCTTC.

Only a few counts were recorded for this clone. The V call is TRBV5-1, the J call TRBJ2-4; 8 bases map to TRBD1. J gave up 7 bases and V 4 bases, and 7 bases lay outside the gene matches. Per the germline V gene, CDR1 is SGHRS and CDR2 is YFSETQ. The CDR3 extends over 14 amino acids. The CDR3 spells CASSPGGRLNIQYF. The CDR3 nucleotides are TGCGCCAGCAGCCCAGGGGGCAGGTTGAACATTCAGTACTTC.

This clone was seen only a few times. The chain is built from TRBV25-1 and TRBJ2-2; 7 nucleotides agree with TRBD2. The ends lost 4 bases at V and 7 bases at J; junction bases unmatched: 9. Germline V gene data show CDR1 as MGHDK and CDR2 as SYGVNS. The CDR3 loop spans 15 amino acids. The CDR3 sequence is CASSGETSSGGELFF. The DNA for the CDR3 is TGTGCCAGCAGTGGAGAGACTAGCTCCGGCGGGGAGCTGTTTTTT. Full variable domain (rest looked up from reference TRBV25-1 and TRBJ2-2): EADIYQTPRYLVIGTGKKITLECSQTMGHDKMYWYQQDPGMELHLIHYSYGVNSTEKGDLSSESTVSRIRTEHFPLTLESARPSHTSQYLCASSGETSSGGELFFGEGSRLTVL.

The V call is TRBV4-1, the J call TRBJ1-6; TRBD1 agrees at 7 bases. CDR1 is MGHRA and CDR2 is YSYEKL in the germline V gene. The CDR3 has 15 residues. The junction had 7 bases not matched to a gene; V was cut back by 4 bases and J by 7 bases. This chain's CDR3 is CASSLDRAENSPLHF. CDR3 nucleotides: TGCGCCAGCAGCCTCGACAGGGCGGAGAATTCACCCCTCCACTTT.

The V and J genes are TRBV27 and TRBJ2-4; 9 bases are shared with TRBD2. Germline lookup yields CDR1 MNHEY and CDR2 SMNVEV (reference sequence). J gave up 3 bases and V 4 bases, and 7 bases lay outside the gene matches. The CDR3 loop spans 16 amino acids. CDR3: CASSSRGGSFKNIQYF. The CDR3 DNA reads as TGTGCCAGCAGTTCGCGGGGGGGGTCGTTCAAAAACATTCAGTACTTC.

The rearrangement links TRBV4-2 to TRBJ1-1, with D possibly TRBD1 on 5 matching bases. Germline V gene data show CDR1 as LGHNA and CDR2 as YNFKEQ. Trimming removed 0 bases from V and 6 bases from J, with 14 bases in between. This CDR3 contains 15 residues. CDR3 nucleotide sequence: TGTGCCAGCAGCCAAGAAAGTCGGGGGAGTGCTGAAGCTTTCTTT. It translates to CASSQESRGSAEAFF.

The chain combines TRBV6-4 with TRBJ2-6, with 11 bases identical to TRBD1. The CDR3 consists of 17 residues. With V trimmed by 2 bases and J by 0 bases, 0 bases remained unmatched. Germline V lookup: CDR1 MRHNA, CDR2 SNTAGT. The CDR3 DNA follows: TGTGCCAGCAGTGACGGGACAGGGGGCTCTGGGGCCAACGTCCTGACTTTC. It codes for CASSDGTGGSGANVLTF.

The rearrangement joins TRBV11-2 to TRBJ2-4; TRBD2 might be the D (5 bases). V lost 1 base and J lost 12, with 16 bases in between. Germline V gives CDR1 SGHAT, CDR2 FQNNGV. This CDR3 comprises 14 residues. Here the CDR3 DNA reads TGTGCCAGCAGCTTAGGGCAGAGGGAGTTTCCTCAGTACTTC. It is translated as CASSLGQREFPQYF.

V gene TRBV7-2 combines with J gene TRBJ2-4; D not resolved. Looked up from germline, CDR1 is SGHTA and CDR2 is FQGNSA. Trimming took off 6 bases at V and 1 base at J, with 10 bases between the two ends. This CDR3 is 14 amino acids long. The CDR3 bases are TGTGCCAGCAGACACCTCCAGGCCAAAAACATTCAGTACTTC. Residues: CASRHLQAKNIQYF.

The CDR3 protein is CASSFAGGSYEQYV. For the CDR3, the DNA is TGTGCCAGCAGCTTTGCGGGGGGTTCCTACGAGCAGTACGTC. V is TRBV5-4 and J is TRBJ2-7; 8 nucleotides line up with TRBD2. Trimming took 2 bases from V and 1 from J; bases not matched to a gene: 2. The CDR3 is 14 amino acids. The germline CDR1 and CDR2 sequences are SGHNT and YYREEE (reference sequence).

The rearrangement uses TRBV6-1 and TRBJ1-3; 7 nucleotides align to TRBD1. There are 17 residues in the CDR3. CDR1 and CDR2 from the germline V gene are MNHNS and SASEGT. The ends lost 3 bases at V and 4 bases at J; junction bases unmatched: 12. CDR3 residues: CASSEHRGNPGGNTIYF. Here the CDR3 DNA reads TGTGCCAGCAGTGAGCACAGGGGCAACCCCGGGGGAAACACCATATATTTT.

This chain links TRBV2 with TRBJ1-1; a possible D gene is TRBD1 (5 bases). The CDR3 loop spans 13 amino acids. Between the trimmed V and J ends, which lost 7 bases and 5 bases, there was a span of 14 bases. Germline assignment: CDR1 SNHLY and CDR2 FYNNEI. CDR3 sequence: CASNLGGLTEAFF. As DNA, the CDR3 is TGTGCCAGCAACCTTGGGGGGTTAACTGAAGCTTTCTTT.

V and J are TRBV28 and TRBJ1-1; D may be TRBD1 (6 bases). V was cut by 9 bases and J by 3 bases, with 20 bases left in between. In germline, CDR1 is MDHEN, CDR2 SYDVKM. The CDR3 extends over 15 amino acids. CDR3 sequence reads: CASFPSGDAHTEAFF. Here the CDR3 DNA reads TGTGCCAGTTTCCCTTCAGGGGACGCTCACACTGAAGCTTTCTTT.

The J gene is TRBJ2-3, the V gene TRBV24-1; 7 bases agree with TRBD2. V was pared by 2 bases and J by 10 bases, with 8 bases of the junction left unmatched. CDR3 length: 14 amino acids. Germline CDR1 reads KGHDR; CDR2 reads SFDVKD. The CDR3 region is CATSDSPRAGAQYF. The CDR3 nucleotides are TGTGCCACCAGTGATTCCCCCCGGGCGGGGGCGCAGTATTTT.

This chain joins TRBV7-6 and TRBJ2-1, with TRBD2 identical over 12 bases. This CDR3 has 17 residues. The junction had 9 bases not matched to a gene; V was cut back by 0 bases and J by 9 bases. Per germline, CDR1 SGHVS and CDR2 FNYEAQ. The CDR3 nucleotides are TGTGCCAGCAGCTTAGCGAGGACTAGCGGGAACCCGGGTGAGCAGTTCTTC. Its translation is CASSLARTSGNPGEQFF.